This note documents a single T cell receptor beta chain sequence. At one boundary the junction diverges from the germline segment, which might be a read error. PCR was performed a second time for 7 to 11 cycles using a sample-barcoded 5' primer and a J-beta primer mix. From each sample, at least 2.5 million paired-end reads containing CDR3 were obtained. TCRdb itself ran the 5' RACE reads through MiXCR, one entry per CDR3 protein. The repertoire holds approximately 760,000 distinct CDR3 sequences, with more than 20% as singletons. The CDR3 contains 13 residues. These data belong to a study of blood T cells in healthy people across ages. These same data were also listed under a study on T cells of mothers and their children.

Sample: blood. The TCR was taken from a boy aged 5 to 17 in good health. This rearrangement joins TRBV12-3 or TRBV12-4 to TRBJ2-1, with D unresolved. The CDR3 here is CVSTPTVYNEQFF. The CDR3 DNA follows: TGTGTCAGCACCCCGACGGTGTACAATGAGCAGTTCTTC.